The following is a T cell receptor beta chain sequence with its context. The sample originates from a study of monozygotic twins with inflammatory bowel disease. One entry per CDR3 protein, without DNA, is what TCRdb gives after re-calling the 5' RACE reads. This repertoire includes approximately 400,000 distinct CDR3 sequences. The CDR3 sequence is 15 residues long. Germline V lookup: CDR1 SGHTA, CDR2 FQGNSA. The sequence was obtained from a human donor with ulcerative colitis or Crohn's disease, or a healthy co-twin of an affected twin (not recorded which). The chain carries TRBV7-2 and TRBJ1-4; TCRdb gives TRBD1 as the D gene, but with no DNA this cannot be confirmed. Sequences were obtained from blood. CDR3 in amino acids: CASSWLQGAGEKLFF.